These 14 T cell receptor beta chains share one sample of origin, sequenced in a study of T cell responses to AZD1222 COVID-19 vaccine. Assay used: immunoSEQ multiplex PCR; TCRdb lists only in-frame clones, some missing. The sample contains 100,000 to 150,000 clones, roughly 90% of which appear only once. Sequenced here: peripheral blood, sampled on day 0 of AZD1222 vaccination. These receptors were obtained from an adult in good health.

The chain has TRBV28 and TRBJ1-2; 8 nucleotides line up with TRBD1. Germline CDR1 and CDR2: MDHEN and SYDVKM. The V gene end was trimmed by 5 bases and the J gene end by 6 bases; junction bases not matched to a gene: 5. This CDR3 contains 13 residues. The CDR3 DNA reads as TGTGCCAGCAGTGCGGACAGGGCAGATGGCTACACCTTC. This translates into CASSADRADGYTF.

This clone turned up a few times. The V gene is TRBV4-1, the J gene TRBJ1-5, with D hard to call. The germline V gene has CDR1 MGHRA and CDR2 YSYEKL. The CDR3 spans 15 residues. The V end lost 4 bases, the J end lost 3 bases, and 13 bases lay between the germline ends. The DNA of the CDR3 is TGCGCCAGCAGCCCCCGGAGCCTCTACAATCAGCCCCAGCATTTT. Its translation is CASSPRSLYNQPQHF.

The gene calls are TRBV6-6 and TRBJ1-3; unclear D gene. CDR1 is MNHNY and CDR2 is SVGAGI in the germline V gene (reference sequence). This CDR3 comprises 18 residues. The germline V and J ends were trimmed by 5 bases and 4 bases, with 24 bases remaining between them. The CDR3 DNA reads TGTGCCAGCAGTCCTAACATCTCGGGCCGGAGAACCGGAAACACCATATATTTT. It is translated as CASSPNISGRRTGNTIYF.

The genes are TRBV9 and TRBJ1-1; 7 positions agree with TRBD1. In germline, CDR1 is SGDLS, CDR2 YYNGEE. The CDR3 is made up of 14 amino acids. V was pared by 3 bases and J by 7 bases, with 9 bases of the junction left unmatched. CDR3 nucleotides: TGTGCCAGCAGCGCTCCGGGACAGCAAGTTGAAGCTTTCTTT. Its protein is CASSAPGQQVEAFF.

The chain joins TRBV20-1 to TRBJ1-2, with D perhaps TRBD1 (5 bases). The CDR3 is 13 residues long. Trimming took off 6 bases at V and 2 bases at J, with 13 bases between the two ends. The germline CDR1 and CDR2 sequences are DFQATT and SNEGSKA (reference sequence). The CDR3 DNA reads as TGCAGTGCCAGTCCACAGGCCAACTATGGCTACACCTTC. Encoded protein: CSASPQANYGYTF.

The chain joins TRBV5-4 to TRBJ1-6; D uncertain. Germline V lookup: CDR1 SGHNT, CDR2 YYREEE (reference sequence). V shed 0 bases and J shed 7 bases, with 8 bases lying between them. The CDR3 is made up of 14 amino acids. The CDR3 DNA is TGTGCCAGCAGCTTGGCCAAACCAAATTCACCCCTCCACTTT. This encodes CASSLAKPNSPLHF.

The chain links TRBV2 to TRBJ2-6; a weak D match, TRBD2 (5 bases). CDR1 SNHLY and CDR2 FYNNEI come from the germline V gene. Trimming removed 7 bases from V and 2 bases from J, with 6 bases in between. This CDR3 has 13 residues. The CDR3 protein is CASTGTGANVLTF. CDR3 sequence (DNA): TGTGCCAGCACCGGGACTGGGGCCAACGTCCTGACTTTC.

This chain uses TRBV4-1 with TRBJ2-1, with no clear D. From germline, CDR1 is MGHRA and CDR2 YSYEKL. V was pared by 1 base and J by 5 bases, with 9 bases between. The CDR3 covers 14 residues. Written as DNA, the CDR3 is TGCGCCAGCAGCCAAGCGTACGTGAACAATGAGCAGTTCTTC. Protein product: CASSQAYVNNEQFF.

This clone was recorded once. The J gene is TRBJ1-2, the V gene TRBV12-5, with D perhaps matching TRBD1 (6 bases). The CDR3 is 16 residues long. Germline loops: CDR1 LGHNT, CDR2 FRNRAP. The CDR3 nucleotides are TGTGTTGAGACCAGGGGCGTTGGTCCCGCTAACTATGGCTACACCTTC. It codes for CVETRGVGPANYGYTF.

The rearrangement joins TRBV9 to TRBJ1-2; D call uncertain. V gave up 0 bases and J gave up 0 bases, with 3 bases separating them. The germline V gene has CDR1 SGDLS and CDR2 YYNGEE. This CDR3 region has 13 residues. The CDR3 protein is CASSVDSNYGYTF. The CDR3 DNA reads as TGTGCCAGCAGCGTAGATTCTAACTATGGCTACACCTTC.

The chain uses TRBV28 and TRBJ1-6; D call uncertain. V was clipped by 2 bases and J by 8 bases, with 7 bases between them. The CDR3 sequence is 13 residues long. Per germline, CDR1 MDHEN and CDR2 SYDVKM. CDR3 region: CASSLPPDSPLHF. The CDR3 DNA reads TGTGCCAGCAGTTTACCCCCTGATTCACCCCTCCACTTT.

This chain connects TRBV11-3 to TRBJ2-2; D perhaps matches TRBD1 (6 bases). The CDR3 has 16 residues. Per germline, CDR1 SGHNT and CDR2 YENEEA. V lost 1 base to trimming and J lost 5 bases, with 14 bases between them. The CDR3: CASSLGGAGTTGELFF. The CDR3 DNA sequence: TGTGCCAGCAGCTTAGGCGGCGCAGGGACAACCGGGGAGCTGTTTTTT.

The genes are TRBV20-1 and TRBJ1-6; D not certain. The CDR3 extends over 15 amino acids. The V gene's germline CDR1 is DFQATT and CDR2 SNEGSKA (reference sequence). The V and J ends lost 3 bases and 0 bases respectively, with 9 bases between them. The CDR3 DNA sequence: TGCAGTGCTAGTCGCGGCAGCTCCTATAATTCACCCCTCCACTTT. It encodes CSASRGSSYNSPLHF.

This chain uses TRBV5-1 with TRBJ1-1, with a possible D match to TRBD1 (5 bases). Trimming removed 5 bases at V and 1 base at J, with 9 bases between. Germline lookup yields CDR1 SGHRS and CDR2 YFSETQ. The length of the CDR3 is 13 residues. CDR3 amino acids: CASSTTENTEAFF. CDR3 bases: TGCGCCAGCAGTACGACAGAGAACACTGAAGCTTTCTTT.